These T cell receptor beta chains were read from a single sample in a study of memory CD4+ T cells and cytomegalovirus serostatus. Sequenced by immunoSEQ multiplex PCR; TCRdb stores in-frame clones only, minus some. The top ten hold about 0.82% of the sample, which has 50,000 or so clones, less than 85% seen once. The sample was memory CD4+ T cells from blood. The receptors stem from an adult in good health and CMV-seronegative. The CDR3 runs from the conserved cysteine through the conserved F or W. A D gene is named only where the DNA matches it firmly. Expanded clones are given a class, and other clones once, few, many or no size at all.

j_call	v_call	clone_size	d_call	cdr3_nt	cdr3_aa
TRBJ2-1	TRBV20-1	few	.	TGCAGTGCATTAAAGGGAATCGGGCAGTTCTTC	CSALKGIGQFF
TRBJ1-1	TRBV5-8	.	.	TGTGCCAGCAGCCCGACCAACAGACCGGTCTTCTTT	CASSPTNRPVFF
TRBJ2-2	TRBV19	.	TRBD1	TGTGCCAGTAGTATAGATGACAGGGGGGACACCGGGGAGCTGTTTTTT	CASSIDDRGDTGELFF
TRBJ2-5	TRBV7-8	.	.	TGTGCCAGCAGCTTAGCCAGGACTAAAGAGACCCAGTACTTC	CASSLARTKETQYF
TRBJ1-1	TRBV2	.	.	TGTGCCAGCAGTCGCTGGGGGAACACTGAAGCTTTCTTT	CASSRWGNTEAFF
TRBJ1-4	TRBV14	.	.	TGTGCCAGCAGCCAAGGGAGCATTCGTGAAAAACTGTTTTTT	CASSQGSIREKLFF
TRBJ1-3	TRBV10-3	.	.	TGTGCCATCAGGACCAGGGACATTGGAAACACCATATATTTT	CAIRTRDIGNTIYF
TRBJ1-5	TRBV5-6	.	TRBD1	TGTGCCAGCAGCCAAGGGACAGGGAGCTTTCCCCAGCATTTT	CASSQGTGSFPQHF
TRBJ1-1	TRBV11-3	.	.	TGTGCCAGCAGCTTAGGATATGGTACTGAAGCTTTCTTT	CASSLGYGTEAFF
TRBJ1-2	TRBV5-6	.	.	TGTGCCAGCAGCTTACAGGGTCGCTATGGCTACACCTTC	CASSLQGRYGYTF